This TCR beta chain was identified in a study of technical replicates of blood from several donors. This CDR3 region has 15 residues. Trimming removed 7 bases from V and 0 bases from J, with 10 bases in between. Germline-derived CDR1 and CDR2 are MDHEN and SYDVKM. The sample holds one count of this clone. Using immunoSEQ multiplex PCR, the repertoire was profiled, and TCRdb retains in-frame clones only, with some absent. The table has roughly 82,000 clones, just over 95% seen once. Sequences were obtained from T cells isolated from PBMCs. This receptor was identified in a human donor in good health. This rearrangement joins TRBV28 to TRBJ2-6; D call uncertain. The CDR3 loop is CASKGASSGANVLTF. The CDR3 coding sequence is TGTGCCAGCAAAGGAGCTAGCTCTGGGGCCAACGTCCTGACTTTC.